This entry lists 13 T cell receptor beta chains sequenced from one sample in a study of CD8+CD57+ T cells in acquired aplastic anemia. The TCR beta profiling, which covered VDJ combination and CDR3 sequence, was carried out using genomic DNA as the template. Using its own MiXCR run on the reads, TCRdb lists one record per CDR3 protein. The data show some 130,000 distinct CDR3 sequences, less than 45% seen once. Material for sequencing was sorted CD4+, CD8+, or CD8+CD57+ T cells (not recorded which) from PBMCs. Every receptor here comes from a human donor in good health, serving as a control.

This clonotype has ten or more counts. The chain uses TRBV5-1 and TRBJ2-7; 13 bases are shared with TRBD2. The length of the CDR3 is 19 residues. From germline, CDR1 is SGHRS and CDR2 YFSETQ. With V trimmed by 4 bases and J by 0 bases, 13 bases remained unmatched. The CDR3 region is CASSNRPEGTSGASYEQYF. The CDR3 DNA sequence: TGCGCCAGCAGCAATCGTCCGGAAGGGACTAGCGGGGCCTCCTACGAGCAGTACTTC.

The table lists this clonotype with a few counts. The genes are TRBV30 and TRBJ1-1; D is unclear. Trimming pared 0 bases from V and 3 bases from J, leaving 8 bases between. Germline V gives CDR1 GTSNPN, CDR2 SVGIG (reference sequence). This CDR3 spans 13 amino acids. CDR3 sequence (DNA): TGTGCCTGGAGTGTTAGAAGGGACACTGAAGCTTTCTTT. Translated: CAWSVRRDTEAFF.

The chain joins TRBV28 to TRBJ1-5, with D possibly matching TRBD1 (6 bases). V lost 6 bases to trimming and J lost 5 bases, with 14 bases between them. CDR1 and CDR2 from the germline V gene are MDHEN and SYDVKM. CDR3 length equals 14 residues. The CDR3 sequence is CASSEGGFYQPQHF. CDR3 DNA sequence: TGTGCCAGCAGCGAGGGGGGCTTCTATCAGCCCCAGCATTTT.

Many counts were recorded for this clonotype. The J gene is TRBJ2-7, the V gene TRBV6-1; D is uncertain. Per the germline V gene, CDR1 is MNHNS and CDR2 is SASEGT. V was shortened by 0 bases and J by 3 bases, with 6 bases between the two germline ends. The CDR3 extends over 13 amino acids. The CDR3 DNA sequence: TGTGCCAGCAGTGAAGCTAGAAACTACGAGCAGTACTTC. Protein sequence: CASSEARNYEQYF.

The chain is built from TRBV2 and TRBJ2-1; 7 bases agree with TRBD2. The CDR3 spans 15 residues. V dropped 7 bases and J dropped 6; count of bases not matched to a gene: 12. Looked up from germline, CDR1 is SNHLY and CDR2 is FYNNEI. The CDR3 reads CASNGFWGTTNEQFF. DNA for the CDR3: TGTGCCAGCAATGGGTTTTGGGGGACTACCAATGAGCAGTTCTTC.

V and J are TRBV30 and TRBJ1-2, with unresolved D. Germline assignment: CDR1 GTSNPN and CDR2 SVGIG (reference sequence). The CDR3 covers 13 residues. V was cut by 0 bases and J by 4 bases, with 9 bases left in between. The CDR3: CAWSVLGVYGYTF. Here the CDR3 DNA reads TGTGCCTGGAGTGTTTTGGGAGTCTATGGCTACACCTTC.

The rearrangement uses TRBV7-8 and TRBJ2-5; D not certain. Per the germline V gene, CDR1 is SGHVS and CDR2 is FQNEAQ. The ends were cut back, 1 base at V and 6 bases at J, with 12 bases in the middle. The CDR3 loop spans 14 amino acids. CDR3 sequence (DNA): TGTGCCAGCAGCTTAGAACATGAGTGGAAGACCCAGTACTTC. It translates to CASSLEHEWKTQYF.

This clonotype has a count of ten or more. The chain links TRBV19 to TRBJ2-3; D gene ambiguous. V gave up 3 bases and J gave up 10 bases, with 20 bases separating them. Per germline, CDR1 LNHDA and CDR2 SQIVND (reference sequence). The CDR3 runs to 15 residues. This CDR3 reads CASSIRAGFRSAQYF. The DNA for the CDR3 is TGTGCCAGTAGTATCCGGGCTGGATTTCGCAGTGCGCAGTATTTT.

The genes are TRBV24-1 and TRBJ2-1, with 7 bases identical to TRBD1. The CDR3 sequence is 13 residues long. Germline CDR1 and CDR2: KGHDR and SFDVKD. The V gene end was trimmed by 8 bases and the J gene end by 4 bases; junction bases not matched to a gene: 4. The chain's CDR3 is CATILGQYNEQFF. CDR3 DNA sequence: TGTGCCACCATTCTGGGACAGTACAATGAGCAGTTCTTC.

In the case of this clonotype: An end of the junction differs from the germline gene, which may be a read error. The chain links TRBV2 to TRBJ1-6; 8 nucleotides line up with TRBD1. This CDR3 region has 15 residues. CDR1 is SNHLY, CDR2 FYNNEI, per germline. The CDR3 region is CAISDRDRSNSPLHF. The CDR3 DNA sequence: TGTGCCATCAGTGACCGGGACAGGTCTAATTCACCCCTCCACTTT. Full variable domain (missing parts from reference TRBV2 and TRBJ1-6): EPEVTQTPSHQVTQMGQEVILRCVPISNHLYFYWYRQILGQKVEFLVSFYNNEISEKSEIFDDQFSVERPDGSNFTLKIRSTKLEDSAMYFCAISDRDRSNSPLHFGNGTRLTVT.

There are many counts of this clonotype. The chain recombines TRBV9 with TRBJ2-1; no definite D call. Trimming shortened V by 2 bases and J by 5 bases, and 8 bases separated the two germline ends. Germline V gives CDR1 SGDLS, CDR2 YYNGEE. The CDR3 is 13 residues long. CDR3: CASSVLGNNEQFF. CDR3 nucleotides: TGTGCCAGCAGCGTCCTGGGGAACAATGAGCAGTTCTTC.

V is TRBV20-1 and J is TRBJ2-7; D might be TRBD2 (6 bases). In germline, CDR1 is DFQATT, CDR2 SNEGSKA (reference sequence). This CDR3 contains 14 residues. Trimming pared 4 bases from V and 6 bases from J, leaving 19 bases between. The CDR3 reads CSAMERGGGSEQYF. CDR3 sequence (DNA): TGCAGTGCTATGGAACGTGGTGGGGGGAGCGAGCAGTACTTC.

V is TRBV19 and J is TRBJ1-2; D is undetermined. Looked up from germline, CDR1 is LNHDA and CDR2 is SQIVND (reference sequence). The CDR3 spans 12 residues. The CDR3 DNA sequence: TGTGCTACACCAGGAGGAAACTATGGCTACACCTTC. This sequence encodes CATPGGNYGYTF.